Included here is one T cell receptor (beta chain) sequence, with context. Its specificity is not known. The length of the CDR3 is 13 residues. Germline V gene sequence: CDR1 SGHAT, CDR2 FQNNGV. V lost 7 bases, J lost 4 bases, and 13 bases lay in between. Donors counted as nominally healthy when sampled, yet unrecorded immune exposures were likely. The data originate from a study of cytomegalovirus exposure and HLA in healthy donors. Study results and caveats: The presence/absence work took it that sequencing depth was about the same across donors.

Amplification used 60 Vbeta primers and 13 Jbeta primers. Clones were sequenced by immunoSEQ multiplex PCR, and TCRdb holds only the in-frame ones, with some missing. The top ten clones hold 8.2% of a sample with approximately 110,000 clones, approximately 72% of them seen once. This sequence originates from a woman between 40 and 55 years old in good health and CMV-seropositive. The chain employs TRBV11-2 and TRBJ1-2; D ambiguous. The sequenced sample consisted of PBMCs. The CDR3 nucleotides are TGTGCCAGCACCCCTCAGGATTCCTATGGCTACACCTTC. This translates into CASTPQDSYGYTF.